This T cell receptor (beta chain) derives from a study of cytomegalovirus exposure and HLA in healthy donors (TCRdb year 2017). Background for the entire study: An earlier analysis of some 500 of the donors reported about 250 Gb of sequence data and about 100 million unique TCR beta sequences from some 180 million T cells. On average, about 240,000 unique TCR beta nucleotide sequences were sequenced per donor among 300 to 500 genotyped donors of the cohort, with roughly 19% of those sequences being non-productive. The number of donors typed differed by locus, with roughly 629-640 for A, B, C, DRB1 and DQB1, more than 500 for DQA1, 606 for DPA1, and some 440 for DPB1. The later analysis used no new phenotypic data to find candidate immune exposures, relying instead on TCR beta sequences and their occurrence across donors. The study aimed to test whether cataloging public T cell receptors could reveal signatures of past pathogen exposure. The study combined high-throughput TCR immunosequencing, statistical association of individual TCRs with disease status, and machine learning to predict cytomegalovirus infection status. A handful of DR-DQ haplotypes were treated as single units for association and clustering because of strong linkage in the cohort. To study patterns of TCR occurrence, a later analysis re-analyzed previously published TCR beta repertoires from 666 donors and added high-resolution HLA genotyping. The T cell repertoires of under 700 subjects were profiled by immunosequencing and related to cytomegalovirus serostatus. Every discovery cohort repertoire had been produced on one sequencing platform. An earlier analysis of nearly 600 of the donors applied high-throughput TCR beta sequencing to assess whether each TCR beta V gene segment acted as functional or pseudogenic. Donor age, sex, ethnicity and CMV serostatus were collected together with the repertoire data. In a later genetic analysis, genome-wide SNP genotypes for 398 of the 666 donors were used, and that subset was treated as a discovery cohort. Besides the first cohort of roughly 640 subjects, a separate validation cohort made up of around 120 different subjects was used. Approximately 310 gigabases of sequencing data and around 85 million unique TCR sequences made up an early release that covered nearly 650 HLA-typed donors. HLA typing included class I and class II loci at four-digit resolution. Of the roughly 410 genotyped donors, 75% to 85% were placed in the genetic ancestry cluster associated with self-reported Caucasian donors.

The CDR3 sequence holds 14 residues, the cysteine and phenylalanine included. This entry keeps only the CDR3 DNA: 42 bases, framed from base 1. CDR1 and CDR2 are read off the germline V gene as SGHTA and FQGNSA. Ends trimmed: V by 5 bases, J by 10 bases; bases unmatched to a gene: 9. A word on this clone: The clone's antigen remains unknown. No base-level quality is on record; no much larger clone is a single base apart.

The library was generated by the immunoSEQ multiplex PCR assay. For the multiplex PCR, a mixture combining 60 forward primers for TCR Vbeta segments and 13 reverse primers for TCR Jbeta segments was used. The CDR3 region of rearranged TCR beta genes was amplified from genomic DNA with a multiplex PCR assay. The Illumina HiSeq System was used to sequence the amplified TCR beta libraries as 87-base-pair reads. In the source study's methods: A later analysis tallied around 82 million unique TCR beta chains across the roughly 610 repertoires, and around 12 million of those chains were shared by two or more donors. To remove PCR and sequencing errors, raw reads were error-corrected and collapsed into unique sequences using a nearest-neighbor algorithm that merged closely related sequences. V, D and J gene segments were assigned by aligning CDR3 sequences to IMGT reference sequences. For a sequence to be retained, a match of at least six nucleotides was required to both a V gene segment and a J gene segment. A rearrangement counted as productive if the CDR3 had no stop codons and remained in frame with V and J, and every other rearrangement counted as non-productive. Following IMGT convention, CDR3 was defined as the stretch from the second conserved V-encoded cysteine to the conserved J-encoded phenylalanine. In an earlier analysis of some 550 of the donors, sequences lacking an unambiguous match to a single V gene segment were excluded. In an earlier analysis of 587 of the donors, a V segment was called functional when productive rearrangements were above 56.7%, and segregating when the standard deviation between donors exceeded 5%. A statistical classification framework was developed to diagnose cytomegalovirus status using the catalog of TCR beta chain sequences. V and J gene assignment, in a later analysis, came from comparing TCR nucleotide sequences with IMGT/GENE-DB human TR gene sequences. In a later analysis, CDR3 sequences and most-parsimonious VDJ recombination scenarios were assigned using the TCRdist pipeline. In a later analysis, each TCR beta chain was defined by its CDR3 amino acid sequence together with its V-gene family, and reads lacking a unique V-gene family were excluded. In a later analysis, fewer than 650 highly shared, low-generation-probability nucleotide sequences were removed to address suspected cross-contamination and a sequencing artifact. A later analysis calculated a clonal expansion index for each public chain from normalized within-repertoire ranks of inferred template counts. A later analysis computed generation probabilities with a VDJ recombination model fitted to out-of-frame rearrangements, and checked the results against IGoR. In a later analysis, hypergeometric tests were used to score TCR-TCR, TCR-HLA and TCR-CMV co-occurrence, with a repertoire-size bias correction applied to TCR pairs. To estimate false discovery rates, a later analysis permuted the HLA or CMV assignments 20 times. In a later analysis, co-occurring TCRs were grouped using DBSCAN, with TCRdist sequence similarity added in when clustering inside HLA-allele-positive subsets. For co-occurrence clustering, repertoires with fewer than 30,000 or more than 120,000 public chains were excluded, along with five repertoires with anomalous nucleotide sharing. Imported from immuneACCESS, the table was reduced by TCRdb to in-frame sequences with V and J called. These copies leave out some clones; in studies compared against another copy, an unresolved V gene accounts for under half, and the cause of the remainder is not known. Clone size and the V and J calls come from that table; the DNA yielded D and trimming. Across this sample there are around 160,000 clones, with approximately 70% seen only once. The ten largest clones capture approximately 4.6% of the sample.

The cohort consisted of fewer than 700 healthy bone marrow donors. At the time of sampling, every cohort member was nominally healthy, though immune exposures that went unrecorded were likely present. The donor tested CMV seropositive, placing the donor among the approximately 290 seropositive members of the cohort. A peripheral blood sample was collected from each donor, and TCR beta sequencing was performed on peripheral blood mononuclear cells. Genomic DNA was extracted from the blood cell samples with the Qiagen DNeasy Blood Extraction Kit. Overall study outcomes, separate from this receptor: Because some donors lacked HLA typing at each locus, the association tests relied only on the typed subset. Because counts were too low, seventeen rarely observed V segments, including chromosome 9 orphons, were left out of the earlier analysis of over 550 of the donors. While some public TCRs were present in many individuals, most TCR sequences turned up only very rarely across donors. In an earlier analysis of about 550 of the donors, most TCR beta V segments were observed in productive rearrangements about 87% or about 30% of the time, broadly matching IMGT annotations. When HLA alleles, especially DR and DQ, strongly co-occurred, TCR associations were difficult to assign to individual alleles. V-gene and J-gene trimming of TCR beta chains was associated with a missense DCLRE1C variant in a later genetic analysis, and the association was replicated in an independent cohort. A total of roughly 160 TCR beta chains were listed by the study as associated with cytomegalovirus. In a later analysis, HLA-associated TCR beta chains showed more clonal expansion and lower generation probabilities than non-associated chains that were equally common. In vitro tests confirmed that a few of the cytomegalovirus-associated TCR beta chains recognize cytomegalovirus antigens. Most CMV-associated TCR beta chains appeared to be HLA-restricted in a later analysis, and the HLA associations seemed to be driven largely by CMV exposure. Some IMGT-functional V segments, including TRBV6-2 and TRBV6-3, could not be told apart with the 87-base-pair reads, so those segments were excluded. The authors suggested that the approach could potentially be extended to other disease states and immunological phenotypes. According to a later genetic analysis, donors in an Asian-associated ancestry cluster had fewer N-insertions in productive TCRs than the approximately 700-donor mean. A group of highly shared sequence variants was considered likely to be a technical artifact of the sequencing pipeline. CMV serostatus was the only immune exposure information available for the cohort. Specific HLA alleles were associated with 15,000 to 20,000 TCR beta sequences at a false discovery rate of 0.05 in a later analysis. The cohort was sequenced for TCR beta chains only, and without alpha or paired-chain data the features that could be detected were limited. Linkage disequilibrium might explain the correlated functional status among segregating V segments, but an unknown experimental factor could not be excluded. In a later analysis, the rate of TCR association differed among HLA loci, with DRB1 alleles having the most associated TCRs and HLA-C alleles having the fewest. In both the original and validation cohorts, the classifier was reported to diagnose cytomegalovirus status with high specificity and sensitivity. Presence/absence analyses assumed roughly uniform sequencing depth across donors, an assumption that may not hold. Several of the top co-occurrence clusters appeared to be linked to parvovirus B19, influenza, CMV and Epstein-Barr virus, according to a later analysis. A further reported finding was that TCR beta sequences accurately predicted the HLA-A and HLA-B alleles for most subjects in the first cohort.

The sequenced material came from PBMCs. The V and J genes are TRBV7-2 and TRBJ2-1, with 9 central nucleotides matching TRBD1. This TCR came from a man younger than 35 in good health and CMV-seropositive. In nucleotides, the sequence is TGTGCCAGCAGCCCATGGGGACAGGGAATGGAGCAGTTCTTC. Its product reads: CASSPWGQGMEQFF.